This record concerns one T cell receptor (beta chain) sequence. The antigen is not known. These data are taken from a study of CD8 T cells in ankylosing spondylitis. Making the TCR beta libraries involved quantitative 5'-RACE with molecular barcodes. TCRdb re-analysed the 5' RACE reads in MiXCR, keeping a single row per CDR3 protein. The repertoire holds around 540,000 distinct CDR3 sequences, with approximately 11% as singletons. Looked up from germline, CDR1 is LNHNV and CDR2 is YYDKDF (reference sequence). The CDR3 has 12 residues. Trimming left V 1 base short and J 7 bases short, with 5 bases between. Overall study results and limits: Reportedly, matched ankylosing spondylitis synovial fluid was significantly enriched for disease-linked clones. Within ankylosing spondylitis blood, a TCR beta motif made up of under 10 highly homologous variants appeared to be characteristic. Within peripheral blood, clones linked to disease were CD8+ and relatively rare.

The rearrangement joins TRBV15 to TRBJ2-1; D remains unclear. Sequencing used blood, either unsorted or a sorted T cell fraction (not recorded which). This receptor was obtained from a male donor with ankylosing spondylitis. The CDR3 DNA is TGTGCCACCAGCAGAGCTACAAATGAGCAGTTCTTC. Its translation: CATSRATNEQFF.